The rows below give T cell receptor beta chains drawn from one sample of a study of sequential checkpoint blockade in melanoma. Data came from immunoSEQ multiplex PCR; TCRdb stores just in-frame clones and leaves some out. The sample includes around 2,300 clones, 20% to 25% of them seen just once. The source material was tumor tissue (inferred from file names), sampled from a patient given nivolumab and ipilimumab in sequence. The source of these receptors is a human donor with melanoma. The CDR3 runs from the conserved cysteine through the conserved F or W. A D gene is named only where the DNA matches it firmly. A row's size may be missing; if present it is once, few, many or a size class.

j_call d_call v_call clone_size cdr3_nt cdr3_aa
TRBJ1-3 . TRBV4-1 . TGCGCCAGCAGCCAAGACGACAGATTCGACTCTGGAAACACCATATATTTT CASSQDDRFDSGNTIYF
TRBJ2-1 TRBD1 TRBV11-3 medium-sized TGTGCCAGCAGGGTTGCGGACAGGGGGCTGAAGCAGTTCTTC CASRVADRGLKQFF
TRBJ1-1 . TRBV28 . TGTGCCAGCAGTTTTCCGTCCCGTAACACTGAAGCTTTCTTT CASSFPSRNTEAFF
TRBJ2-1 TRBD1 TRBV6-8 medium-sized TGTGCCAGCAGTGCAACAGGGGGCTATTACAATGAGCAGTTCTTC CASSATGGYYNEQFF
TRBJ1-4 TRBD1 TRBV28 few TGTGCTGCCGGTACAGGGGAGGATGAAAAACTGTTTTTT CAAGTGEDEKLFF
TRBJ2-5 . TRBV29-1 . TGCAGCGTTGCCGGGACTGTCGAAAACCAAGAGACCCAGTACTTC CSVAGTVENQETQYF
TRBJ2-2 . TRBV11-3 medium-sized TGTGCCAGCAGCTTAGGTACGAACACCGGGGAGCTGTTTTTT CASSLGTNTGELFF
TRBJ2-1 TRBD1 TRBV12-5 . TGTGCTAGTGGTTTGGCAGGGGGACAGGGGATGGAGGAGCAGTTCTTC CASGLAGGQGMEEQFF
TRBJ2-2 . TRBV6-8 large TGTGCCAGCAGTGACGGGAGCACCGGGGAGCTGTTTTTT CASSDGSTGELFF
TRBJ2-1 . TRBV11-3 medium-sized TGTGCCAGCAGCCCACGGGCGGGGGGACAGCTAGACTACAATGAGCAGTTCTTC CASSPRAGGQLDYNEQFF
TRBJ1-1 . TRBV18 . TGTGCCAGCTCACCTGAGGGGGGGACTGAAGCTTTCTTT CASSPEGGTEAFF
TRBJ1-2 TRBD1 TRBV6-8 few TGTGCCAGCAGTTACTCTGGCAGGGGGCATGATGGCTACACCTTC CASSYSGRGHDGYTF
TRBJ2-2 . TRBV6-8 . TGTGCCAGCAGTGCCTACCTGGACAACACCGGGGAGCTGTTTTTT CASSAYLDNTGELFF
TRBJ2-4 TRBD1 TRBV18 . TGTGCCAGCTCACCTGGGACAGGGAAAGGCATTCAGTACTTC CASSPGTGKGIQYF
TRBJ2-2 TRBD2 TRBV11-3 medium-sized TGTGCCAGCAGCTTGGTTAGCGGGGGGACCGGGGAGCTGTTTTTT CASSLVSGGTGELFF
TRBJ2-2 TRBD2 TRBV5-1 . TGCGCCAGCCAGAGACTAGCGGGGGCCACCACCGGGGAGCTGTTTTTT CASQRLAGATTGELFF
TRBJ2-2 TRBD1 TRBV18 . TGTGCCAGCGCAACGAACAGGGGACGAGACACCGGGGAGCTGTTTTTT CASATNRGRDTGELFF
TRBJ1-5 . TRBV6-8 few TGTGCCAGCAGACCCTCCCTGGAGAATCAGCCCCAGCATTTT CASRPSLENQPQHF
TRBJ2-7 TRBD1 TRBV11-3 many TGTGCCAGCAGCAACCGGGACAGGGGGGGAGAGCAGTACTTC CASSNRDRGGEQYF
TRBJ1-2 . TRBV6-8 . TGTGCCACCCGGTCCAGGTCAGATAACTATGGCTACACCTTC CATRSRSDNYGYTF
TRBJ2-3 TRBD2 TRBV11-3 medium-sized TGTGCCAGCAGCCAAGTCCCAGCGGGGACAGATACGCAGTATTTT CASSQVPAGTDTQYF
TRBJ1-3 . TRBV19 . TGTGCCAGTAGTACGAGGGGAAACACCATATATTTT CASSTRGNTIYF
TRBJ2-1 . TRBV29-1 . TGCAGCGTTGACACACAGGGTAGAAATGAGCAGTTCTTC CSVDTQGRNEQFF
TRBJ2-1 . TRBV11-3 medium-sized TGTGCCAGCAGCTTGGCCGGGGCAGGGGCCCACAATGAGCAGTTCTTC CASSLAGAGAHNEQFF
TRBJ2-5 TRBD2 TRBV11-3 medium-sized TGTGCCAGCAGCTTGCTAGCGGGGGGGAGGGAGACCCAGTACTTC CASSLLAGGRETQYF
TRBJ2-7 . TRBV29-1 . TGCAGCGTTGAAGACCGGTCGGGATATTCATCCTACGAGCAGTACTTC CSVEDRSGYSSYEQYF
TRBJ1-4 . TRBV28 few TGTGCCAGCAGTTTCTCTCCAGCGGGGGCTAATGAAAAACTGTTTTTT CASSFSPAGANEKLFF
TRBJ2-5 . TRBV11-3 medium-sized TGTGCCAGCAGCTTGGGTGTCCCGGCCCAAGAGACCCAGTACTTC CASSLGVPAQETQYF
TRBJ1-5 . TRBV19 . TGTGCCAGTAGAAGACGAACAGGGCTGGGAGGTCAGCCCCAGCATTTT CASRRRTGLGGQPQHF
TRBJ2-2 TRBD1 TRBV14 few TGTGCCAGCAGCCACGATCGGACAGGGGAAACCGGGGAGCTGTTTTTT CASSHDRTGETGELFF
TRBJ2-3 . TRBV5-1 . TGCGCCAGCAGCTTCCGATACCGTGAGGCCACTTCGGATACGCAGTATTTT CASSFRYREATSDTQYF
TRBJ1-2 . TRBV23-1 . TGCGCCAGCAGCTTCCGGGGCTTACGGGGCTACACCTTC CASSFRGLRGYTF
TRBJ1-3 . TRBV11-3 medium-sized TGTGCCAGCCTACAGGGACGAAGCTCTGGAAACACCATATATTTT CASLQGRSSGNTIYF
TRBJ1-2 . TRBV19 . TGTGCCAGTAGTGCGGACAGTAACTATGGCTACACCTTC CASSADSNYGYTF
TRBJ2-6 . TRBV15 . TGTGCCACCAGCAGCTCAGAGGGGGGAGAAGGGGCCAACGTCCTGACTTTC CATSSSEGGEGANVLTF
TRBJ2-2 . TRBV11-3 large TGTGCCAGCAGCCCCGATCATGTTAGGACCGGGGAGCTGTTTTTT CASSPDHVRTGELFF
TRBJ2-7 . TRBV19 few TGTGCCAGTAGCGACACCTACGAGCAGTACTTC CASSDTYEQYF
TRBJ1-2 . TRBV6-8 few TGTGCCAGCAGTTACGGGCCCACTGGCTACACCTTC CASSYGPTGYTF
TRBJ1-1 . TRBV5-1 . TGCGCCAGCAGCAATGGACAGCCGAACACTGAAGCTTTCTTT CASSNGQPNTEAFF
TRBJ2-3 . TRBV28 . TGTGCCAGTTCCAGGATGGCAGATACGCAGTATTTT CASSRMADTQYF
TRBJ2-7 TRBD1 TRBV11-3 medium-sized TGTGCCAGCAGCCGAGAACAGGGGGCGAGGTCCTACGAGCAGTACTTC CASSREQGARSYEQYF
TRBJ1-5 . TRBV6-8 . TGTGCCAGCAGTGCGAATTTGGGCAATCAGCCCCAGCATTTT CASSANLGNQPQHF
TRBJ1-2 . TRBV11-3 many TGTGCCAGCAGCTTCGGGGGGGCTGGAAGCTATGGCTACACCTTC CASSFGGAGSYGYTF
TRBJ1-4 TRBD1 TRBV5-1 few TGCGCCAGCAGCCGGATTGGACAGGACGCTGAAAAACTGTTTTTT CASSRIGQDAEKLFF
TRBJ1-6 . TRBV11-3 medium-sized TGTGCCAGCAGCTTAAGGCCCCCTAATTCACCCCTCCACTTT CASSLRPPNSPLHF
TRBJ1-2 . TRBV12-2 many TGTGCCACCCGTACCGGGACACGAATTGGTTATGGCTACACCTTC CATRTGTRIGYGYTF
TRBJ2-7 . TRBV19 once TGTGCCAGTAGAGGGGCCTTCTCCTACGAGCAGTACTTC CASRGAFSYEQYF
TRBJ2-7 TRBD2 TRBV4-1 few TGCGCCAGCAGCCACTCCGGGACTAGCGGGGGGGATGCCTACGAGCAGTACTTC CASSHSGTSGGDAYEQYF
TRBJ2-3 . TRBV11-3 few TGTGCCAGCAGCTTATCTGCATGGAGAGATACGCAGTATTTT CASSLSAWRDTQYF
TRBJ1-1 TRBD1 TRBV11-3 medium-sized TGTGCCAGCAGCTGGGCAGGGGGTTTGGTTCTGAGTGAAGCTTTCTTT CASSWAGGLVLSEAFF
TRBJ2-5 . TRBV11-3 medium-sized TGTGCCAGCAGCTTAGGGTCTAGGACAACTTATTCAGAGACCCAGTACTTC CASSLGSRTTYSETQYF
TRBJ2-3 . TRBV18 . TGTGCCAGCTTTTCACGGGGGACAGAAAACACAGATACGCAGTATTTT CASFSRGTENTDTQYF
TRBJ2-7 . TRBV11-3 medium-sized TGTGCCAGCAGCTCCCGGTGGGTCGGGTCTGAGCAGTACTTC CASSSRWVGSEQYF